Listed below are T cell receptor beta chains from one sample, sequenced in a study of blood T cell repertoires in COVID-19. Profiling relied on immunoSEQ multiplex PCR, and the TCRdb table lists in-frame clones only, not all of them. The sample holds more than 300,000 clones; about nine tenths are singletons and the top ten take 7% to 8%. Sequencing was performed on peripheral blood. The receptors originated from a woman aged 70-85 years with COVID-19, enrolled during active disease. Each CDR3 is given with its conserved first and last residue. Fields, in order: J gene, V gene, D gene, clone size, CDR3 DNA, CDR3 protein. A D gene is named only where the DNA matches it firmly. The listing skips clone size in some rows; elsewhere it reads once, few, many or a size class.

>TRBJ2-3|TRBV29-1|NA|NA
TGCAGCGTTGTAGGTCACAGGGATGGGGATACGCAGTATTTT
CSVVGHRDGDTQYF
>TRBJ1-2|TRBV7-8|TRBD1|once
TGTGCCAGCAGCTTATTGGATCAGGGGGCTAACTATGGCTACACCTTC
CASSLLDQGANYGYTF
>TRBJ2-3|TRBV6-6|TRBD2|NA
TGTGCCAGCAGCTACGATTGGACTAGCGGGGGGGCCCCCTCACGGGATACGCAGTATTTT
CASSYDWTSGGAPSRDTQYF
>TRBJ1-5|TRBV6-5|NA|NA
TGTGCCAGCAGTTACTCGACTCTCGGCTATCAGCCCCAGCATTTT
CASSYSTLGYQPQHF
>TRBJ2-2|TRBV18|TRBD1|NA
TGTGCCAGCTCACCCAGGCGGGACAGGCCCACCGGGGAGCTGTTTTTT
CASSPRRDRPTGELFF
>TRBJ1-6|TRBV3-1/TRBV3-2|NA|NA
TGTGCCAGCAGCCAGGGAGGGGGTTTGAATTCACCCCTCCACTTT
CASSQGGGLNSPLHF
>TRBJ1-1|TRBV30|NA|NA
TGTGCCTGGAGTGTACTGGGGGCGGACACTGAAGCTTTCTTT
CAWSVLGADTEAFF
>TRBJ1-4|TRBV29-1|NA|NA
TGCAGCGTTTTTATGTCAGCAACTAATGAAAAACTGTTTTTT
CSVFMSATNEKLFF
>TRBJ2-7|TRBV10-3|TRBD2|once
TGTGCCATCAGGGGGACTAGCGGGGTAACGTGGGAGCAGTACTTC
CAIRGTSGVTWEQYF
>TRBJ1-3|TRBV7-9|NA|once
TGTGCCAGCAGCTTAGATGTCCTCTCTGGAAACACCATATATTTT
CASSLDVLSGNTIYF
>TRBJ2-3|TRBV27|TRBD2|NA
TGTGCCAGCAGTTTATCGATCGAGGGACTAGCGGTCACAGATACGCAGTATTTT
CASSLSIEGLAVTDTQYF
>TRBJ2-7|TRBV24-1|NA|NA
TGTGCCACCAGTGACCGAGACGGAGGAAAATACGAGCAGTACTTC
CATSDRDGGKYEQYF
>TRBJ2-5|TRBV5-1|NA|NA
TGCGCCAGCAGCCTCGGGACTGCATCACAAGAGACCCAGTACTTC
CASSLGTASQETQYF
>TRBJ1-2|TRBV6-5|TRBD1|once
TGTGCCAGCAGCCCCCGGGACAGCCCACATGGCTACACCTTC
CASSPRDSPHGYTF
>TRBJ2-2|TRBV12-5|NA|NA
TGTGCTAGTGCCTTTCAGGTGGAGAACACCGGGGAGCTGTTTTTT
CASAFQVENTGELFF
>TRBJ2-5|TRBV19|TRBD2|once
TGTGCCAGTAGTATAGCGGGGGGGCAAGAGACCCAGTACTTC
CASSIAGGQETQYF
>TRBJ1-6|TRBV5-1|NA|few
TGCGCCAGCAGCCGGGAAGGGGGTAACAATTCACCCCTCCACTTT
CASSREGGNNSPLHF
>TRBJ2-3|TRBV5-1|NA|NA
TGCGCCAGCAGCCCGACTAGTAGCACAGATACGCAGTATTTT
CASSPTSSTDTQYF
>TRBJ1-2|TRBV30|TRBD1|NA
TGTGCCTTACCCGGGACAGGGGGCAGAAACTATGGCTACACCTTC
CALPGTGGRNYGYTF
>TRBJ1-1|TRBV7-2|TRBD1|NA
TGTGCCAGCAGCTTAGCGGGACAGGGGACTGAAGCTTTCTTT
CASSLAGQGTEAFF